These 24 T cell receptor beta chains came from one sample sequenced in a study of cytomegalovirus exposure and HLA in healthy donors. 13 Jbeta primers and 60 Vbeta primers were used for the PCR. Sequencing was performed with immunoSEQ multiplex PCR; in TCRdb, only in-frame clones are kept and a portion is missing. In the table there are about 87,000 clones, less than 80% of which are singletons. What was sequenced was PBMCs. Receptors originate from a man between 25 and 39 years old in good health and CMV-seropositive.

The chain carries TRBV7-6 and TRBJ2-6; TRBD2 is a possible D gene (5 bases). The V end lost 2 bases, the J end lost 2 bases, and 7 bases lay between the germline ends. CDR3 length equals 15 residues. Germline CDR1 and CDR2: SGHVS and FNYEAQ. DNA of the CDR3: TGTGCCAGCAGCTTATCGGGGACTGGGGCCAACGTCCTGACTTTC. As protein: CASSLSGTGANVLTF.

J is TRBJ2-4 and V is TRBV6-5, with TRBD2 matching 8 bases. This CDR3 region has 14 residues. CDR1 is MNHEY, CDR2 SVGAGI, per germline. V lost 10 bases and J lost 8; bases outside the gene matches: 13. CDR3 nucleotide sequence: TGTGCCACCCATGGGTCGGGGGGGCCGGACATTCAGTACTTC. Residues: CATHGSGGPDIQYF.

The CDR3 spells CASSIGAGTSSYEQYF. In DNA form, the CDR3 reads TGTGCCAGTAGTATAGGAGCGGGAACCAGCTCCTACGAGCAGTACTTC. This chain joins TRBV19 and TRBJ2-7; 7 nucleotides agree with TRBD2. The trim removed 1 base at V and 0 bases at J, leaving 6 bases unmatched. Germline CDR1 reads LNHDA; CDR2 reads SQIVND (reference sequence). The CDR3 is made up of 16 amino acids.

J is TRBJ2-7 and V is TRBV5-6; possibly TRBD1 for D (5 bases). Germline V lookup: CDR1 SGHDT, CDR2 YYEEEE. The CDR3 is 12 residues long. V lost 5 bases to trimming and J lost 7 bases, with 13 bases between them. The DNA for the CDR3 is TGTGCCAGCAGTCGGACCGCAGGGGAGCAGTACTTC. Residues: CASSRTAGEQYF. Variable domain in full (rest from reference TRBV5-6 and TRBJ2-7): DAGVTQSPTHLIKTRGQQVTLRCSPKSGHDTVSWYQQALGQGPQFIFQYYEEEERQRGNFPDRFSGHQFPNYSSELNVNALLLGDSALYLCASSRTAGEQYFGPGTRLTVT.

The V and J genes are TRBV30 and TRBJ1-1; D ambiguous. The V gene's germline CDR1 is GTSNPN and CDR2 SVGIG (reference sequence). Trimming took off 0 bases at V and 6 bases at J, with 17 bases between the two ends. CDR3 length: 15 residues. In DNA form, the CDR3 reads TGTGCCTGGAGTGTAACTCGATTCGAGGGCGCTGAAGCTTTCTTT. The encoded protein is CAWSVTRFEGAEAFF. Together with reference TRBV30 and TRBJ1-1, the CDR3 gives the full variable domain: SQTIHQWPATLVQPVGSPLSLECTVEGTSNPNLYWYRQAAGRGLQLLFYSVGIGQISSEVPQNLSASRPQDRQFILSSKKLLLSDSGFYLCAWSVTRFEGAEAFFGQGTRLTVV.

This chain uses TRBV5-1 with TRBJ2-1, with TRBD2 identical over 13 bases. Germline CDR1 and CDR2: SGHRS and YFSETQ. CDR3 size: 15 residues. J gave up 7 bases and V 4 bases, and 5 bases lay outside the gene matches. Here the CDR3 DNA reads TGCGCCAGCAGCCCCGGGACTAGCGGGGAAAATGAGCAGTTCTTC. It yields the protein CASSPGTSGENEQFF.

This clone turned up a few times. This rearrangement joins TRBV5-1 to TRBJ2-3; 9 positions agree with TRBD2. V lost 4 bases, J lost 3 bases, and 6 bases stayed unmatched. CDR1 is SGHRS, CDR2 YFSETQ, per germline. The CDR3 has 15 residues. The CDR3 spells CASSIAGVGTDTQYF. CDR3 DNA sequence: TGCGCCAGCAGCATAGCGGGAGTGGGAACAGATACGCAGTATTTT.

V and J are TRBV6-1 and TRBJ2-6; no reliable D call. The CDR3 covers 15 residues. Germline V gene lookup returns CDR1 MNHNS and CDR2 SASEGT. V shed 7 bases and J shed 1 base, with 11 bases lying between them. CDR3 amino acids: CASMIRVSGANVLTF. The CDR3, as DNA: TGTGCCAGCATGATTCGAGTTTCTGGGGCCAACGTCCTGACTTTC.

This clone was counted a few times. This sequence joins TRBV27 and TRBJ1-5; 8 bases align to TRBD1. The germline V gene encodes CDR1 MNHEY and CDR2 SMNVEV (reference sequence). CDR3 size: 15 residues. Trimming cost V 7 bases and J 3 bases; bases outside gene matches: 8. CDR3 sequence (DNA): TGTGCCAGCAACCCGACAGGGGAAAACAATCAGCCCCAGCATTTT. It is translated as CASNPTGENNQPQHF.

V usage is TRBV19 and J usage is TRBJ1-4; a possible D gene is TRBD1 (6 bases). This CDR3 has 13 residues. V shed 3 bases and J shed 8 bases, with 10 bases lying between them. Germline V gene data show CDR1 as LNHDA and CDR2 as SQIVND (reference sequence). CDR3 amino acids: CASSIQGLEKLFF. In DNA, the CDR3 is TGTGCCAGTAGTATCCAGGGGTTAGAAAAACTGTTTTTT. The full variable domain, rest sourced from reference TRBV19 and TRBJ1-4, is DGGITQSPKYLFRKEGQNVTLSCEQNLNHDAMYWYRQDPGQGLRLIYYSQIVNDFQKGDIAEGYSVSREKKESFPLTVTSAQKNPTAFYLCASSIQGLEKLFFGSGTQLSVL.

The chain is built from TRBV30 and TRBJ2-5; D is ambiguous. Trimming took 0 bases from V and 3 from J, leaving 17 bases between them. The germline V gene encodes CDR1 GTSNPN and CDR2 SVGIG (reference sequence). CDR3 length: 16 residues. CDR3 in DNA: TGTGCCTGGAGTGTACTTGAATACCCAATTAAAGAGACCCAGTACTTC. Translated, it gives CAWSVLEYPIKETQYF.

The rearrangement uses TRBV2 and TRBJ2-2, with TRBD2 identical over 9 bases. V gave up 4 bases and J gave up 8 bases; unmatched junction bases: 8. CDR3 size: 15 residues. Germline V gene sequence: CDR1 SNHLY, CDR2 FYNNEI. The CDR3 protein is CASSAGLARGGELFF. The DNA of the CDR3 is TGTGCCAGCAGTGCGGGACTAGCCCGGGGTGGGGAGCTGTTTTTT.

This clone was seen only once. The chain links TRBV4-2 to TRBJ2-5, with TRBD2 matching over 14 bases. V trimming: 4 bases; J trimming: 4 bases; junction bases outside the gene matches: 5. Germline V gene data show CDR1 as LGHNA and CDR2 as YNFKEQ. This CDR3 is 16 amino acids long. CDR3 sequence reads: CASSPTSGGAGETQYF. CDR3 sequence (DNA): TGTGCCAGCAGCCCGACTAGCGGGGGGGCCGGAGAGACCCAGTACTTC.

This clone was picked up many times. The chain carries TRBV4-1 and TRBJ1-4; D not certain. CDR1 is MGHRA and CDR2 is YSYEKL in the germline V gene. The V end was cut by 4 bases, the J end by 8 bases, with 17 bases between. There are 15 residues in the CDR3. The CDR3 nucleotides read TGCGCCAGCAGCCCCGGGGAAGGACTGATGGAAAAACTGTTTTTT. Its translation: CASSPGEGLMEKLFF.

As DNA, the CDR3 is TGCGCCAGCAGCCAAGATGAAGGGGCTCAGCCCCAGCATTTT. Translated, it gives CASSQDEGAQPQHF. The J gene is TRBJ1-5, the V gene TRBV4-1; maybe TRBD1 (5 bases). There are 14 residues in the CDR3. Germline V gives CDR1 MGHRA, CDR2 YSYEKL. The V end lost 0 bases, the J end lost 6 bases, and 9 bases lay between the germline ends.

V usage is TRBV7-8 and J usage is TRBJ1-2; a weak D match, TRBD1 (6 bases). Trimming shortened V by 5 bases and J by 2 bases, and 12 bases separated the two germline ends. Germline assignment: CDR1 SGHVS and CDR2 FQNEAQ. There are 14 residues in the CDR3. CDR3 sequence reads: CASSVGTPNYGYTF. The DNA of the CDR3 is TGTGCCAGCAGCGTGGGGACACCCAACTATGGCTACACCTTC.

This clone was counted a few times. The chain couples TRBV25-1 to TRBJ2-4; weak D call: TRBD2 (7 bases). The CDR3 consists of 17 residues. V shed 4 bases and J shed 1 base, with 17 bases lying between them. Germline V gene sequence: CDR1 MGHDK, CDR2 SYGVNS. CDR3 DNA: TGTGCCAGCAGTGGACCGGGGGGCGGGGAGGCCAAAAACATTCAGTACTTC. Amino acid sequence: CASSGPGGGEAKNIQYF.

The chain employs TRBV2 and TRBJ2-1; D might be TRBD1 (6 bases). Per germline, CDR1 SNHLY and CDR2 FYNNEI. V was pared by 4 bases and J by 0 bases, with 10 bases between. The CDR3 runs 15 residues. CDR3 DNA sequence: TGTGCCAGCAGTGCCGAGGACAGCTCCTACAATGAGCAGTTCTTC. Translating it yields CASSAEDSSYNEQFF.

The chain combines TRBV4-1 with TRBJ2-3, with TRBD2 matching over 8 bases. The V and J ends lost 2 bases and 7 bases, in that order; junction bases with no gene match: 8. The CDR3 contains 15 residues. The germline V gene has CDR1 MGHRA and CDR2 YSYEKL. The CDR3 loop reads CASSQLGLDLHTQYF. The CDR3 bases are TGCGCCAGCAGCCAACTGGGACTAGATTTACATACGCAGTATTTT.

The rearrangement uses TRBV5-6 and TRBJ1-2, with TRBD1 matching over 9 bases. Germline values: CDR1 SGHDT, CDR2 YYEEEE. The CDR3 length is 14 residues. The J segment lost 5 bases and the V segment lost 0 bases, leaving 2 bases of the junction unmatched. The CDR3 sequence is CASSLEGTGYGYTF. DNA for the CDR3: TGTGCCAGCAGCTTGGAGGGGACAGGGTATGGCTACACCTTC.

The chain couples TRBV21-1 to TRBJ1-4; TRBD1, the D gene given by the table, was not confirmed from the DNA. TRBV21-1 is shown as a pseudogene. The CDR3 length is 12 residues. In DNA, the CDR3 is TGTGCCAGAGACACCTATAATGAAAAACTGTTTTTT. Encoded protein: CARDTYNEKLFF.

This clone appeared a few times. J is TRBJ2-7 and V is TRBV30, with 8 bases identical to TRBD1. This CDR3 contains 15 residues. CDR1 is GTSNPN and CDR2 is SVGIG in the germline V gene (reference sequence). Unmatched junction bases numbered 13, after V lost 3 bases and J lost 6 bases. CDR3 amino acids: CAWSGTGSWGAEQYF. In nucleotides, the CDR3 is TGTGCCTGGAGCGGGACAGGTTCGTGGGGAGCCGAGCAGTACTTC. The complete variable domain, with remaining parts taken from reference TRBV30 and TRBJ2-7, reads SQTIHQWPATLVQPVGSPLSLECTVEGTSNPNLYWYRQAAGRGLQLLFYSVGIGQISSEVPQNLSASRPQDRQFILSSKKLLLSDSGFYLCAWSGTGSWGAEQYFGPGTRLTVT.

The count of this clone is one. The V and J genes are TRBV29-1 and TRBJ2-7; D may be TRBD2 (5 bases). Germline CDR1 is SQVTM and CDR2 is ANQGSEA. Trimming removed 7 bases from V and 0 bases from J, with 10 bases in between. The CDR3 consists of 12 residues. The CDR3 DNA reads as TGCAGCGCGCGGAGGAGCTCCTACGAGCAGTACTTC. This gives the protein CSARRSSYEQYF.

A single count supports this clone. The V and J genes are TRBV19 and TRBJ1-4; 8 bases align to TRBD1. V lost 5 bases to trimming and J lost 5 bases; unmatched junction nucleotides: 4. The CDR3 is 14 residues long. Germline V CDR1 and CDR2: LNHDA, SQIVND (reference sequence). CDR3 DNA sequence: TGTGCCAGTAGTCCGGGACAGGAAAATGAAAAACTGTTTTTT. It codes for CASSPGQENEKLFF.